The next 28 T cell receptor beta chains were all read from a single sample in a study of molecular identifiers for immune sequencing clone quantification. TCRdb used MiXCR to reprocess the PCR reads, holding one entry per CDR3 protein. The sample consists of 550,000 to 750,000 distinct CDR3 sequences, 15% to 20% of them appearing once. Sequenced: naive CD8+ T cells from blood, with Jurkat cell RNA spiked in. Stated subset: FACS-sorted CD8+CD4-CCR7+CD45RA+ naive T cells. The receptors here all came from a human donor in good health. Some libraries in this study had Jurkat cell RNA spiked in.

The sample holds many counts of this clonotype. This chain joins TRBV6-5 and TRBJ1-1; maybe TRBD1 (6 bases). Trimming took 10 bases from V and 6 from J, leaving 15 bases between them. The germline V gene has CDR1 MNHEY and CDR2 SVGAGI. The CDR3 spans 12 residues. CDR3 loop: CATLTGNAEAFF. The DNA of the CDR3 is TGTGCCACCCTGACAGGCAACGCTGAAGCTTTCTTT.

In this sample, this clonotype turned up many times. The chain uses TRBV9 and TRBJ2-2; D is unresolved. The CDR3 sequence is 12 residues long. Germline loops: CDR1 SGDLS, CDR2 YYNGEE. V was pared by 0 bases and J by 5 bases, with 2 bases between. The CDR3 is CASSVGTGELFF. CDR3 sequence (DNA): TGTGCCAGCAGCGTAGGAACCGGGGAGCTGTTTTTT.

This chain uses TRBV9 with TRBJ1-1, with D tentatively TRBD1 (6 bases). CDR1 and CDR2 from the germline V gene are SGDLS and YYNGEE. CDR3 size: 15 residues. The ends were cut back, 0 bases at V and 8 bases at J, with 17 bases in the middle. The CDR3 is CASSVAQTGYREAFF. CDR3 DNA: TGTGCCAGCAGCGTAGCCCAAACAGGGTATAGGGAAGCTTTCTTT.

This clonotype was seen ten or more times. The CDR3 DNA reads TGTGCCAGCTGGCACCTAGCGGGGGTGCATGAGCAGTTCTTC. This gives the protein CASWHLAGVHEQFF. The V gene is TRBV2, the J gene TRBJ2-1; 10 bases match TRBD2. The germline CDR1 and CDR2 sequences are SNHLY and FYNNEI. V trimming: 8 bases; J trimming: 8 bases; junction bases outside the gene matches: 9. CDR3 size: 14 residues.

This clonotype was counted many times. J is TRBJ2-3 and V is TRBV7-6, with 10 nucleotides matching TRBD1. This CDR3 has 15 residues. Germline loops: CDR1 SGHVS, CDR2 FNYEAQ. With V trimmed by 5 bases and J by 7 bases, 9 bases remained unmatched. CDR3: CASSPVVGQGNTQYF. CDR3 bases: TGTGCCAGCAGCCCGGTCGTGGGACAGGGGAATACGCAGTATTTT.

This clonotype was picked up many times. This chain connects TRBV4-1 to TRBJ1-1; D is unresolved. The V gene lost 1 base and the J gene lost 1 base, with 10 bases spanning the gap. Germline CDR1 is MGHRA and CDR2 is YSYEKL. The CDR3 runs to 15 residues. The CDR3 bases are TGCGCCAGCAGCCAAGTGCCGGGCTCGAACACTGAAGCTTTCTTT. The encoded protein is CASSQVPGSNTEAFF.

This clonotype appeared many times. DNA of the CDR3: TGTGCCAGCAGCAAACGGGGGAATAGCAATCAGCCCCAGCATTTT. It translates to CASSKRGNSNQPQHF. The chain links TRBV21-1 to TRBJ1-5; whether TRBD1, the table's D call, matches the DNA was not checked. TRBV21-1 is given as a pseudogene. There are 15 residues in the CDR3.

This clonotype was seen ten or more times. The V gene is TRBV27, the J gene TRBJ1-4; no firm D call. From germline, CDR1 is MNHEY and CDR2 SMNVEV (reference sequence). The V end was cut by 4 bases, the J end by 3 bases, with 12 bases between. The CDR3 extends over 15 amino acids. The CDR3 loop is CASSWAAGSNEKLFF. CDR3 coding DNA: TGTGCCAGCAGTTGGGCAGCCGGCTCTAATGAAAAACTGTTTTTT.

In its sample, this clonotype was seen once. The missing conserved phenylalanine or tryptophan at the end of this CDR3 makes a read error likely. This chain links TRBV9 with TRBJ2-1; D perhaps matches TRBD1 (6 bases). The CDR3 is 17 amino acids. Germline CDR1 and CDR2: SGDLS and YYNGEE. Deletions cut 0 bases from V and 2 bases from J, with 15 bases between. CDR3 bases: TGTGCCAGCAGCGTAGGCGGTTCAGGGGTAACCTACAATGAGCAGTTCTAC. Protein: CASSVGGSGVTYNEQFY.

A word on this clonotype: A much larger clonotype is one base distant, so this may be a read error. The rearrangement joins TRBV11-2 to TRBJ2-1, with 10 nucleotides matching TRBD1. Per the germline V gene, CDR1 is SGHAT and CDR2 is FQNNGV. The CDR3 is made up of 16 amino acids. This CDR3 is CASGLVWGQGYNEQFF. CDR3 bases: TGTGCCAGCGGCTTAGTTTGGGGACAGGGGTACAATGAGCAGTTCTTC.

The chain links TRBV7-2 to TRBJ2-1; 9 nucleotides align to TRBD2. CDR1 SGHTA and CDR2 FQGNSA come from the germline V gene. The CDR3 has 16 residues. Trimming at V came to 5 bases and at J to 0 bases, leaving 5 bases not matched to a gene. The DNA for the CDR3 is TGTGCCAGCAGCCTCGGACTAGCGAACTCCTACAATGAGCAGTTCTTC. Translated, it gives CASSLGLANSYNEQFF. Combining the CDR3 with reference TRBV7-2 and TRBJ2-1 gives the whole variable domain GAGVSQSPSNKVTEKGKDVELRCDPISGHTALYWYRQSLGQGLEFLIYFQGNSAPDKSGLPSDRFSAERTGGSVSTLTIQRTQQEDSAVYLCASSLGLANSYNEQFFGPGTRLTVL.

V gene TRBV6-5 combines with J gene TRBJ1-4; TRBD1 aligns across 7 bases. Losses at the gene ends were 5 bases for V and 7 bases for J; bases not matched to a gene: 13. CDR1 is MNHEY and CDR2 is SVGAGI in the germline V gene. This CDR3 has 16 amino acids. CDR3 sequence reads: CASSTDRDGGSEKLFF. The CDR3 DNA is TGTGCCAGCAGTACCGACAGGGATGGGGGTAGTGAAAAACTGTTTTTT.

A note on this clonotype: It may be a read error: a sequence one base away is much more abundant. This rearrangement joins TRBV7-6 to TRBJ2-6, with TRBD1 as a possible D gene (5 bases). Germline CDR1 SGHVS, CDR2 FNYEAQ. The CDR3 contains 14 residues. V lost 4 bases and J 3 bases, leaving 7 bases between the germline ends. Written as DNA, the CDR3 is TGTGCCAGCAGCTGGACACTTGGGGCCAACGTCCTGACTTTC. Amino acid sequence: CASSWTLGANVLTF.

At least ten counts were recorded for this clonotype. V gene TRBV7-8 combines with J gene TRBJ1-4; a possible D gene is TRBD1 (6 bases). This CDR3 spans 17 amino acids. The germline gives CDR1 SGHVS, CDR2 FQNEAQ. Between the trimmed V and J ends, which lost 1 base and 0 bases, there was a span of 12 bases. CDR3 bases: TGTGCCAGCAGCTTAGAGGGGGGTCTTTCAACTAATGAAAAACTGTTTTTT. Encoded protein: CASSLEGGLSTNEKLFF.

About this clonotype itself: Being one base from a much bigger clone, this may be a read error. CDR3 sequence: CASSLFRTQGNNSPLHF. CDR3 DNA sequence: TGTGCCAGCAGCTTATTCAGAACACAGGGGAATAATTCACCCCTCCACTTT. J is TRBJ1-6 and V is TRBV13; 7 nucleotides agree with TRBD1. The V gene end was trimmed by 2 bases and the J gene end by 5 bases; junction bases not matched to a gene: 9. Germline V CDR1 and CDR2: PRHDT, FYEKMQ (reference sequence). The CDR3 contains 17 residues.

This clonotype has ten or more counts. V gene TRBV19 combines with J gene TRBJ2-4; D gene uncertain. Germline lookup yields CDR1 LNHDA and CDR2 SQIVND (reference sequence). Trimming took off 3 bases at V and 0 bases at J, with 21 bases between the two ends. The CDR3 runs to 19 residues. As DNA, the CDR3 is TGTGCCAGTAGTATTGGCTCCTTCGCCCAGCCTCTAGCCAAAAACATTCAGTACTTC. As protein: CASSIGSFAQPLAKNIQYF.

This clonotype turned up a few times. The rearrangement uses TRBV27 and TRBJ1-1; D is undetermined. CDR3 size: 13 residues. Germline V gene lookup returns CDR1 MNHEY and CDR2 SMNVEV (reference sequence). V shed 0 bases and J shed 11 bases, with 13 bases lying between them. CDR3 sequence reads: CASSLSALEKAFF. In nucleotides, the CDR3 is TGTGCCAGCAGTTTATCGGCTCTCGAGAAGGCTTTCTTT.

On this clonotype: An end of the junction differs from the germline gene, which may be a read error. The chain has TRBV7-7 and TRBJ2-5, with D unclear. Germline V gene data show CDR1 as SSHAT and CDR2 as FNYEAQ (reference sequence). The CDR3 runs 14 residues. CDR3 sequence (DNA): TGTGCTAGCAGCTCCTCCATATCTCCTGAGACCCAGTACTTC. Translation: CASSSSISPETQYF.

This clonotype was seen a handful of times. This may arise from a read error, as a much more abundant clone is one base away. This chain joins TRBV29-1 and TRBJ2-1, with 7 bases fitting TRBD1. This CDR3 comprises 11 residues. Germline loops: CDR1 SQVTM, CDR2 ANQGSEA. With V trimmed by 7 bases and J by 5 bases, 2 bases remained unmatched. For the CDR3, the DNA is TGCAGCGGGACAGGAAACAATGAGCAGTTCTTC. It specifies CSGTGNNEQFF.

This clonotype occurred many times. The rearrangement uses TRBV7-9 and TRBJ2-7; tentative D call: TRBD2 (6 bases). CDR3 length: 13 residues. CDR1 and CDR2 (germline): SEHNR, FQNEAQ (reference sequence). V dropped 10 bases and J dropped 5 bases, with 18 bases sitting between them. The CDR3 bases are TGTGCCACCGGCACCGGGAGTAACCACGAGCAGTACTTC. Translated, it gives CATGTGSNHEQYF.

In regard to this clonotype: With a much larger clone just one base away, this may be a read error. The chain is built from TRBV30 and TRBJ2-7; no definite D call. CDR1 and CDR2 (germline): GTSNPN, SVGIG (reference sequence). This CDR3 is 14 amino acids long. Trimming cost V 0 bases and J 6 bases, with 15 bases left between them. The CDR3 loop is CAWSVGSASSEQYF. CDR3 sequence (DNA): TGTGCCTGGAGTGTAGGCTCAGCATCTAGCGAGCAGTACTTC.

This clonotype showed up just a few times. The chain has TRBV5-6 and TRBJ2-3; TRBD2 matches 13 bases. V trimming: 3 bases; J trimming: 3 bases; junction bases outside the gene matches: 10. Germline CDR1 reads SGHDT; CDR2 reads YYEEEE. CDR3 length equals 18 residues. CDR3 sequence reads: CASSSPIRLAGGTDTQYF. The CDR3 DNA sequence: TGTGCCAGCAGCTCGCCTATACGACTAGCGGGGGGAACAGATACGCAGTATTTT.

This clonotype was picked up many times. The chain is built from TRBV24-1 and TRBJ1-1; D gene unclear. The CDR3 covers 13 residues. V was cut by 4 bases and J by 3 bases, with 8 bases left in between. CDR1 KGHDR and CDR2 SFDVKD come from the germline V gene. Here the CDR3 DNA reads TGTGCCACCAGTGACGCGGGCCACACTGAAGCTTTCTTT. It is translated as CATSDAGHTEAFF.

For this clonotype: Being one base from a much bigger clone, this may be a read error. The rearrangement uses TRBV5-1 and TRBJ2-7, with TRBD1 matching over 9 bases. CDR3 length: 14 residues. The V segment lost 5 bases and the J segment 5 bases; nucleotides outside the gene matches: 8. Germline V CDR1 and CDR2: SGHRS, YFSETQ. The CDR3 DNA is TGCGCCAGCAGTCGGGACAGGGCTGTAGACGAGCAGTACTTC. Its protein product is CASSRDRAVDEQYF.

This clonotype has a handful of counts. This chain connects TRBV6-2 or TRBV6-3 to TRBJ1-1, with D possibly TRBD1 on 5 matching bases. The V and J ends lost 2 bases and 5 bases respectively, with 9 bases between them. Germline assignment: CDR1 MNHEY and CDR2 SVGEGT. The CDR3 runs 13 residues. The CDR3 nucleotides read TGTGCCAGCAGTTACGGGGCAGGGACTGAAGCTTTCTTT. Amino acids: CASSYGAGTEAFF.

As to this clonotype: Just one base apart from a much larger clone, this may be a read error. The rearrangement links TRBV27 to TRBJ2-3; TRBD2 matches 8 bases. In germline, CDR1 is MNHEY, CDR2 SMNVEV (reference sequence). Trimming took 7 bases from V and 8 from J; bases not matched to a gene: 14. This CDR3 has 15 residues. The CDR3 here is CASNRVTGGQGTQYF. DNA of the CDR3: TGTGCCAGCAACCGTGTAACGGGGGGGCAAGGTACGCAGTATTTT.

This clonotype was seen at least ten times. The chain has TRBV24-1 and TRBJ2-2, with D possibly TRBD1 on 6 matching bases. V gave up 4 bases and J gave up 6 bases, with 8 bases separating them. CDR3 length equals 13 residues. The V gene's germline CDR1 is KGHDR and CDR2 SFDVKD. CDR3 nucleotides: TGTGCCACCAGTGAAGCAGGGGCCGGGGAGCTGTTTTTT. It yields the protein CATSEAGAGELFF.

On this clonotype itself: A read error may explain this, as a much larger clone is one base away. The chain couples TRBV9 to TRBJ2-3; unclear D gene. The CDR3 has 14 amino acids. Germline CDR1 is SGDLS and CDR2 is YYNGEE. The germline V and J ends were trimmed by 3 bases and 7 bases, with 15 bases remaining between them. The CDR3 reads CASSGPHSPNTQYF. The CDR3 bases are TGTGCCAGCAGCGGCCCTCATTCCCCAAATACGCAGTATTTT.